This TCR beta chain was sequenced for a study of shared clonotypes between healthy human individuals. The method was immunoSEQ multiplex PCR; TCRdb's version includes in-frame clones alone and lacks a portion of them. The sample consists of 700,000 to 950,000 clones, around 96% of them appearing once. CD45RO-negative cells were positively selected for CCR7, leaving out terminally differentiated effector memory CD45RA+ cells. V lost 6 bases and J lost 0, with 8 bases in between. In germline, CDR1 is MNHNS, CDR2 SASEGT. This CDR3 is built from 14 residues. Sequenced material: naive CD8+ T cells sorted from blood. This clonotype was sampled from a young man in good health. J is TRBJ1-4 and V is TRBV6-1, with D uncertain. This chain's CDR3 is CASRRLATNEKLFF. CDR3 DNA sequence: TGTGCCAGCAGGCGGCTGGCAACTAATGAAAAACTGTTTTTT.